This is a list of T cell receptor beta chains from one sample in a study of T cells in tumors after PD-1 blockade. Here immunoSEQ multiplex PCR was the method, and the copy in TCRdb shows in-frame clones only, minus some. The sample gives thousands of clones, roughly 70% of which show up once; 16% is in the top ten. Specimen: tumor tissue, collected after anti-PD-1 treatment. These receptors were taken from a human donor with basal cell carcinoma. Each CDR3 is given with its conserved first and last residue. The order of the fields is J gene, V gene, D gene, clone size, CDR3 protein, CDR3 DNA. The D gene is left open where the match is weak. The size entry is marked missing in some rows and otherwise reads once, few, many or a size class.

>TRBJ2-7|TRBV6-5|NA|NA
CASSTGTHAYEQYF
TGTGCCAGCAGTACCGGGACTCATGCCTACGAGCAGTACTTC
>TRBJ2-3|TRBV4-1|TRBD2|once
CASSQSGLAVDTQYF
TGCGCCAGCAGCCAATCGGGACTAGCAGTAGATACGCAGTATTTT
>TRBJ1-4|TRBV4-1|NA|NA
CASSAGKNEKLFF
TGCGCCAGCAGCGCAGGGAAGAATGAAAAACTGTTTTTT
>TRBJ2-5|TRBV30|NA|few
CAWSGRSVGKETQYF
TGTGCCTGGAGTGGGAGGTCGGTAGGAAAGGAGACCCAGTACTTC
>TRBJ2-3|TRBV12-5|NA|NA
CASGTGTGTDTQYF
TGTGCTAGTGGTACGGGGACTGGCACAGATACGCAGTATTTT
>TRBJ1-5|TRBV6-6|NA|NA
CASTGWDQPQHF
TGTGCCAGCACAGGATGGGATCAGCCCCAGCATTTT
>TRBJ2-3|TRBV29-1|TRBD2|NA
CSVQRGRTDTQYF
TGCAGCGTTCAGCGGGGGCGCACAGATACGCAGTATTTT
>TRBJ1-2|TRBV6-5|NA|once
CASSSGGGRGYTF
TGTGCCAGCAGCTCGGGGGGCGGACGAGGCTACACCTTC
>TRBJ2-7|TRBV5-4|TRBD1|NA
CASSLRDRPYEQYF
TGTGCCAGCAGCTTAAGGGACAGACCCTACGAGCAGTACTTC
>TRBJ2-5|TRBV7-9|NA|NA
CASSLVNQETQYF
TGTGCCAGCAGCTTAGTCAACCAAGAGACCCAGTACTTC
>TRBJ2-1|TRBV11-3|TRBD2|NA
CASSRFSGGPYNEQFF
TGTGCCAGCAGCCGCTTTAGCGGGGGGCCCTACAATGAGCAGTTCTTC
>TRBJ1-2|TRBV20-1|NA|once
CSAHGGYGYTF
TGCAGTGCCCATGGAGGGTATGGCTACACCTTC
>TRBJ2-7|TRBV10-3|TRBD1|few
CAIRGTGSSYEQYF
TGTGCCATCAGAGGGACAGGGTCGTCCTACGAGCAGTACTTC
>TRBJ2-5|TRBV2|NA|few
CASSFPGTRQETQYF
TGTGCCAGCAGTTTTCCAGGAACTCGTCAAGAGACCCAGTACTTC
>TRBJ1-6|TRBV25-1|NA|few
CASSESGRVNSPLHF
TGTGCCAGCAGTGAATCGGGCAGGGTAAATTCACCCCTCCACTTT
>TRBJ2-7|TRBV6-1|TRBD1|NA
CASSEGTGGYEQYF
TGTGCCAGCAGTGAGGGGACAGGGGGCTACGAGCAGTACTTC
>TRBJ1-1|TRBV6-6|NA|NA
CASSATVNTEAFF
TGTGCCAGCAGTGCGACAGTGAACACTGAAGCTTTCTTT
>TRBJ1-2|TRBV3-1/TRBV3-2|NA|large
CASSQENRVAYGYTF
TGTGCCAGCAGCCAAGAAAACAGGGTTGCCTATGGCTACACCTTC
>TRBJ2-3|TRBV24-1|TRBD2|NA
CATGPGTSGMVGDTQYF
TGTGCCACCGGACCAGGGACTAGCGGGATGGTGGGAGATACGCAGTATTTT
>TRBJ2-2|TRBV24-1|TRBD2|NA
CATRASGVNTGELFF
TGTGCCACCCGGGCTAGCGGGGTGAACACCGGGGAGCTGTTTTTT
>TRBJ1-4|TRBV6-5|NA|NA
CASSLQAGNEKLFF
TGTGCCAGCAGTCTACAGGCGGGGAATGAAAAACTGTTTTTT
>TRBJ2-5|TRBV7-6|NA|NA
CASSGGDETQYF
TGTGCCAGCAGCGGAGGAGACGAGACCCAGTACTTC
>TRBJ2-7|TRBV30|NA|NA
CAWSTWGQEQYF
TGTGCCTGGAGTACATGGGGCCAAGAGCAGTACTTC
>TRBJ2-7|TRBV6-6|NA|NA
CASSYSQDYEQYF
TGTGCCAGCAGTTACTCGCAGGACTACGAGCAGTACTTC
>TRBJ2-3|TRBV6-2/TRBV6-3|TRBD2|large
CASSYSPGGSTDTQYF
TGTGCCAGCAGTTACTCGCCGGGGGGGAGCACAGATACGCAGTATTTT
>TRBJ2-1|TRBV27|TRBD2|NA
CASSIQRGGRVYQFF
TGTGCCAGCAGTATCCAGCGGGGGGGCCGCGTATATCAGTTCTTC
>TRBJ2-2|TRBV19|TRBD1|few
CASWDRGYTGELFF
TGTGCCAGCTGGGACAGGGGGTATACCGGGGAGCTGTTTTTT
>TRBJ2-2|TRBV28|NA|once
CASSREGRRTGELFF
TGTGCCAGCAGTCGCGAGGGAAGACGCACCGGGGAGCTGTTTTTT
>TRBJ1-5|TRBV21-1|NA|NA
CASSKARQGSNQPQHF
TGTGCCAGCAGCAAAGCTAGACAGGGTAGCAATCAGCCCCAGCATTTT
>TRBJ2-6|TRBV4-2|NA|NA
CASSQDGSRLSGANVLTF
TGTGCCAGCAGCCAAGATGGCAGCAGGCTTTCTGGGGCCAACGTCCTGACTTTC
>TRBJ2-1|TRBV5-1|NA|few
CASSMGPGAGEQFF
TGCGCCAGCAGCATGGGCCCGGGGGCAGGTGAGCAGTTCTTC
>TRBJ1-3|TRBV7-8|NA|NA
CASSLGGGGGNTIYF
TGTGCCAGCAGCTTAGGTGGGGGAGGAGGAAACACCATATATTTT
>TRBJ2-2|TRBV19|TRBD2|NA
CASSTQLAGNTGELFF
TGTGCCAGTAGTACCCAGCTAGCGGGGAACACCGGGGAGCTGTTTTTT
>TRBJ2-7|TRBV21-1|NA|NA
CASSKGDRGLEQYF
TGTGCCAGCAGCAAAGGAGACAGGGGGCTCGAGCAGTACTTC
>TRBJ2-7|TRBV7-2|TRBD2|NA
CASSLVHQAGATYEQYF
TGTGCCAGCAGCTTAGTTCATCAAGCGGGGGCCACCTACGAGCAGTACTTC
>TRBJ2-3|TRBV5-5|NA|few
CASSRDTDTQYF
TGTGCCAGCAGCCGGGACACAGATACGCAGTATTTT
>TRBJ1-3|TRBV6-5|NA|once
CASSSSGWRNTIYF
TGTGCCAGCAGTTCATCAGGGTGGAGAAACACCATATATTTT
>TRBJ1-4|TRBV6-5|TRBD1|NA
CASSTSGGTEKLFF
TGTGCCAGCAGTACCTCAGGGGGCACTGAAAAACTGTTTTTT
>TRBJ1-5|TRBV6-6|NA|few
CASSYKGGGNQPQHF
TGTGCCAGCAGTTACAAGGGGGGAGGCAATCAGCCCCAGCATTTT
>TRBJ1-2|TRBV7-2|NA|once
CASSLYKGPGYTF
TGTGCCAGCAGCTTATATAAGGGACCCGGCTACACCTTC
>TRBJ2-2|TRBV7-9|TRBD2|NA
CASSLRLAGAGELFF
TGTGCCAGCAGCTTACGACTAGCGGGGGCCGGGGAGCTGTTTTTT
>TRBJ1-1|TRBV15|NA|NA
CATSSSRTESTEAFF
TGTGCCACCAGCAGTAGTCGGACGGAGAGCACTGAAGCTTTCTTT
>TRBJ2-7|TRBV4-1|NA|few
CASSQAGAAEYEQYF
TGCGCCAGCAGCCAAGCGGGGGCGGCGGAGTACGAGCAGTACTTC
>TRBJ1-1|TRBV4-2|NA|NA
CASSQAGGRDEAFF
TGTGCCAGCAGCCAAGCGGGGGGGCGGGATGAAGCTTTCTTT
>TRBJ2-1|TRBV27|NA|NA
CASSFRGGRDNEQFF
TGTGCCAGCAGTTTTAGGGGGGGGAGAGACAATGAGCAGTTCTTC